One and the same sample provided the 5 T cell receptor beta chains below, sequenced in a study of blood T cells in healthy people across ages. A second PCR, run for about 6 to 11 cycles, used a sample-barcoded 5' primer plus a J-beta primer mix. TCRdb independently ran MiXCR on the 5' RACE reads; one entry per CDR3 protein. The sample shows around 800,000 distinct CDR3 sequences, roughly 50% of them seen only once. Sample: blood. The origin of the receptors is a man of 80 years or more in good health.

The CDR3 bases are TGCAGCGTCGCATCCTCAGGTATCTCCTACGAGCAGTACTTC. This codes for CSVASSGISYEQYF. J is TRBJ2-7 and V is TRBV29-1, with unresolved D. V lost 6 bases and J lost 0, with 15 bases in between. This CDR3 is 14 amino acids long. Germline V gene data show CDR1 as SQVTM and CDR2 as ANQGSEA.

This clonotype has a handful of counts. The V and J genes are TRBV20-1 and TRBJ2-4; D is tentatively TRBD1 or TRBD2 (6 bases each). The end of the DNA fits TRBJ2-7 better, so the J call may be wrong. Per the germline V gene, CDR1 is DFQATT and CDR2 is SNEGSKA (reference sequence). The CDR3 has 13 residues. The CDR3 sequence is CSASEGGMGEQYF. The CDR3 region has the DNA TGCAGCGCTTCAGAGGGGGGAATGGGCGAGCAGTACTTC.

This clonotype was observed a few times. CDR3 coding DNA: TGTGCCAGCAGTTTTGAGGGGATTAACTATGGCTACACCTTC. This encodes CASSFEGINYGYTF. The rearrangement joins TRBV12-3 or TRBV12-4 to TRBJ1-2; D is perhaps TRBD1 (5 bases). The length of the CDR3 is 14 residues. Trimming left V 3 bases short and J 1 base short, with 9 bases between.

J is TRBJ2-1 and V is TRBV20-1; the match to TRBD2 covers 9 bases. The junction had 13 bases not matched to a gene; V was cut back by 3 bases and J by 4 bases. CDR1 is DFQATT, CDR2 SNEGSKA, per germline (reference sequence). CDR3 size: 17 residues. CDR3 nucleotides: TGCAGTGCTAGCATCCGCGTAGCGGGAGTCATATACAATGAGCAGTTCTTC. Translation: CSASIRVAGVIYNEQFF.

The chain has TRBV6-5 and TRBJ1-2; 11 positions agree with TRBD1. This CDR3 has 15 residues. Germline CDR1 reads MNHEY; CDR2 reads SVGAGI. V shed 1 base and J 11 bases; nucleotides not matched to a gene: 9. The CDR3 region has the DNA TGTGCCAGCAGTTACTGGGACAGGGGGAAAAAGGGTTACACCTTC. Translation: CASSYWDRGKKGYTF.